This entry lists 16 T cell receptor beta chains sequenced from one sample in a study of blood T cell repertoires in COVID-19. The table came from immunoSEQ multiplex PCR; TCRdb's copy has only in-frame clones and leaves some out. Among about 180,000 clones, more than 85% were seen once, and the ten largest hold around 1.2%. The sequenced sample was PBMCs or T cells enriched from blood (not recorded which). These receptors came from a human donor with acute COVID-19. The donor label of this sample is uncertain.

The chain carries TRBV30 and TRBJ1-3; TRBD1 matches 7 bases. Germline V gene lookup returns CDR1 GTSNPN and CDR2 SVGIG (reference sequence). The V segment lost 0 bases and the J segment 6 bases; nucleotides outside the gene matches: 8. CDR3 length: 15 residues. CDR3 loop: CAWSVPTGPLNTIYF. The CDR3 bases are TGTGCCTGGAGTGTCCCGACAGGGCCATTAAACACCATATATTTT.

The chain joins TRBV30 to TRBJ1-6; 9 bases map to TRBD1. CDR3 length: 14 amino acids. The V segment lost 2 bases and the J segment 7 bases; nucleotides outside the gene matches: 3. CDR1 and CDR2 from the germline V gene are GTSNPN and SVGIG (reference sequence). CDR3 DNA sequence: TGTGCCTGGAGTTGGGACAGGGCCAATTCACCCCTCCACTTT. Translated: CAWSWDRANSPLHF.

This clone has just a few counts. V gene TRBV2 combines with J gene TRBJ1-5, with D possibly matching TRBD1 (5 bases). V lost 4 bases and J 2 bases, leaving 9 bases between the germline ends. The CDR3 has 14 amino acids. The germline V gene has CDR1 SNHLY and CDR2 FYNNEI. CDR3 sequence reads: CASSVEQGNQPQHF. The CDR3 DNA reads TGTGCCAGCAGTGTGGAACAGGGCAATCAGCCCCAGCATTTT. Looking up the rest from reference TRBV2 and TRBJ1-5 gives the full variable domain: EPEVTQTPSHQVTQMGQEVILRCVPISNHLYFYWYRQILGQKVEFLVSFYNNEISEKSEIFDDQFSVERPDGSNFTLKIRSTKLEDSAMYFCASSVEQGNQPQHFGDGTRLSIL.

CDR3 DNA: TGTGCCAGCAGCCAATTTACCGGCGAGCAGTACTTC. Encoded protein: CASSQFTGEQYF. This chain joins TRBV5-4 and TRBJ2-7; D call uncertain. The length of the CDR3 is 12 residues. Trimming took 4 bases from V and 6 from J, leaving 11 bases between them. The germline CDR1 and CDR2 sequences are SGHNT and YYREEE (reference sequence).

The chain carries TRBV4-2 and TRBJ2-3, with D possibly TRBD2 on 6 matching bases. The CDR3 covers 14 residues. Germline V lookup: CDR1 LGHNA, CDR2 YNFKEQ. Trimming left V 4 bases short and J 2 bases short, with 10 bases between. The CDR3 here is CASSPGLDTDTQYF. The CDR3 DNA follows: TGTGCCAGCAGCCCGGGACTTGACACAGATACGCAGTATTTT.

This rearrangement joins TRBV27 to TRBJ2-5; tentatively, D is TRBD2 (6 bases). CDR3 length: 13 amino acids. Germline lookup yields CDR1 MNHEY and CDR2 SMNVEV (reference sequence). Trimming took 2 bases from V and 4 from J, leaving 8 bases between them. The CDR3 nucleotides are TGTGCCAGCAGTTTAAAGGGAGGAGAGACCCAGTACTTC. Translated: CASSLKGGETQYF.

The chain employs TRBV7-2 and TRBJ1-1; D ambiguous. This CDR3 contains 14 residues. Per the germline V gene, CDR1 is SGHTA and CDR2 is FQGNSA. The V and J ends lost 8 bases and 2 bases respectively, with 15 bases between them. CDR3 region: CASRLGPQNTEAFF. In DNA, the CDR3 is TGTGCCAGCCGTTTAGGGCCCCAAAACACTGAAGCTTTCTTT.

The genes are TRBV7-2 and TRBJ1-3; a weak D match, TRBD1 (6 bases). With 5 bases removed from V and 3 bases from J, the gap between germline ends came to 20 bases. Looked up from germline, CDR1 is SGHTA and CDR2 is FQGNSA. This CDR3 comprises 17 residues. As DNA, the CDR3 is TGTGCCAGCAGCCCCCTCTCAGGGGCAACGGTTGGAAACACCATATATTTT. Protein: CASSPLSGATVGNTIYF. The full variable domain, its missing parts supplied by reference TRBV7-2 and TRBJ1-3, is GAGVSQSPSNKVTEKGKDVELRCDPISGHTALYWYRQSLGQGLEFLIYFQGNSAPDKSGLPSDRFSAERTGGSVSTLTIQRTQQEDSAVYLCASSPLSGATVGNTIYFGEGSWLTVV.

The chain employs TRBV30 and TRBJ1-4; D is undetermined. The germline V gene encodes CDR1 GTSNPN and CDR2 SVGIG (reference sequence). Trimming stripped 4 bases from V and 8 bases from J, with 11 bases between. The CDR3 loop spans 12 amino acids. The CDR3: CAWKEGAEKLFF. The CDR3 DNA reads TGTGCCTGGAAAGAGGGTGCCGAAAAACTGTTTTTT.

V and J are TRBV5-1 and TRBJ2-6; 10 nucleotides line up with TRBD1. This CDR3 is 19 amino acids long. The germline CDR1 and CDR2 sequences are SGHRS and YFSETQ. V shed 0 bases, J shed 0 bases, and the junction held 6 bases outside the gene matches. CDR3 sequence (DNA): TGCGCCAGCAGCTTGGGCCCCGGGGACAGGGGCTCTGGGGCCAACGTCCTGACTTTC. Residues: CASSLGPGDRGSGANVLTF.

This clone was counted once. The chain is built from TRBV20-1 and TRBJ2-1, with 9 bases that match TRBD2. Germline loops: CDR1 DFQATT, CDR2 SNEGSKA (reference sequence). The CDR3 runs 14 residues. Losses at the gene ends were 3 bases for V and 8 bases for J; bases not matched to a gene: 8. The CDR3 protein is CSASGAASGDEQFF. The CDR3 DNA reads TGCAGTGCTAGTGGGGCGGCTAGCGGGGATGAGCAGTTCTTC.

The V gene is TRBV7-9, the J gene TRBJ1-6; a possible D gene is TRBD1 (5 bases). CDR3 size: 15 residues. Germline CDR1 is SEHNR and CDR2 is FQNEAQ (reference sequence). Trimming took off 3 bases at V and 7 bases at J, with 13 bases between the two ends. The CDR3 is CASSFGQGGNSPLHF. The CDR3 coding sequence is TGTGCCAGCAGCTTTGGGCAGGGAGGAAATTCACCCCTCCACTTT.

This rearrangement joins TRBV6-5 to TRBJ1-2, with a weak D call TRBD1 (6 bases). Trimming shortened V by 4 bases and J by 4 bases, and 10 bases separated the two germline ends. The germline V gene encodes CDR1 MNHEY and CDR2 SVGAGI. The CDR3 consists of 13 residues. CDR3 loop: CASSSQGVYGYTF. CDR3 in DNA: TGTGCCAGCAGTTCACAGGGAGTCTATGGCTACACCTTC.

The chain combines TRBV7-9 with TRBJ1-1, with D perhaps matching TRBD1 (6 bases). Trimming removed 3 bases from V and 1 base from J, with 9 bases in between. Germline lookup yields CDR1 SEHNR and CDR2 FQNEAQ (reference sequence). This CDR3 has 14 amino acids. The CDR3 DNA reads TGTGCCAGCAGCTTTGAGACAGGGAACACTGAAGCTTTCTTT. As protein: CASSFETGNTEAFF.

J is TRBJ2-7 and V is TRBV27; D is possibly TRBD1 (5 bases). The V end lost 5 bases, the J end lost 3 bases, and 20 bases lay between the germline ends. The germline gives CDR1 MNHEY, CDR2 SMNVEV (reference sequence). This CDR3 spans 16 amino acids. CDR3 DNA: TGTGCCAGCAGTGGGGCCGGAATGCCAAAACACTACGAGCAGTACTTC. Encoded protein: CASSGAGMPKHYEQYF.

As DNA, the CDR3 is TGTGCCAGCAGCGACGGGGGGGCTCTGAACACTGAAGCTTTCTTT. Protein sequence: CASSDGGALNTEAFF. The rearrangement links TRBV7-2 to TRBJ1-1; D perhaps matches TRBD1 (6 bases). There are 15 residues in the CDR3. V lost 5 bases and J 0 bases, leaving 13 bases between the germline ends. Germline CDR1 is SGHTA and CDR2 is FQGNSA.